The rows below give T cell receptor beta chains drawn from one sample of a study of cytomegalovirus exposure and HLA in healthy donors. Method: immunoSEQ multiplex PCR; TCRdb's copy keeps in-frame clones and lacks some. The specimen's table records approximately 71,000 clones. The sample consisted of PBMCs. These receptors were taken from a female donor in good health and CMV-seropositive. Both conserved end residues are part of each CDR3. Fields, in order: CDR3 length, V gene, J gene, D gene, CDR3 protein, CDR3 DNA. A D gene is named only where the DNA matches it firmly.

15,TRBV9,TRBJ1-3,-,CASSVGGGTGNTIYF,TGTGCCAGCAGCGTAGGTGGGGGGACTGGAAACACCATATATTTT
12,TRBV19,TRBJ2-1,-,CASSIPDNEQFF,TGTGCCAGTAGTATTCCTGACAATGAGCAGTTCTTC
14,TRBV10-2,TRBJ2-7,TRBD2,CASRPGLAGYEQYF,TGCGCCAGCAGGCCGGGACTAGCGGGATATGAGCAGTACTTC
11,TRBV19,TRBJ2-4,-,CASSIGTVAYF,TGTGCCAGTAGTATAGGGACTGTGGCGTACTTC
14,TRBV10-3,TRBJ1-3,TRBD1,CAISTQGSGNTIYF,TGTGCCATCAGCACACAGGGGTCTGGAAACACCATATATTTT
16,TRBV6-5,TRBJ2-3,-,CASSYSSGKPTDTQYF,TGTGCCAGCAGTTACTCTTCAGGGAAACCAACAGATACGCAGTATTTT
19,TRBV29-1,TRBJ2-5,TRBD2,CSVSVLGRLLAVYQETQYF,TGCAGCGTCAGCGTTTTAGGCAGACTACTAGCGGTGTACCAAGAGACCCAGTACTTC
12,TRBV6-5,TRBJ1-3,-,CASRGPGNTIYF,TGTGCCAGCAGGGGGCCTGGAAACACCATATATTTT
16,TRBV18,TRBJ1-6,TRBD1,CASSDKRQGMGSPLHF,TGTGCCAGCTCCGATAAGCGACAGGGAATGGGTTCACCCCTCCACTTT
13,TRBV11-1,TRBJ2-1,-,CASSLSPPNEQFF,TGTGCCAGCAGCTTAAGCCCCCCCAATGAGCAGTTCTTC
17,TRBV19,TRBJ2-2,-,CASSIGSGKANTGELFF,TGTGCCAGTAGTATCGGTAGCGGCAAGGCGAACACCGGGGAGCTGTTTTTT
16,TRBV6-1,TRBJ1-5,-,CASSGGTTFSNQPQHF,TGTGCCAGCAGTGGGGGGACAACTTTTAGCAATCAGCCCCAGCATTTT
16,TRBV4-1,TRBJ1-2,TRBD1,CASSQYTTGADYGYTF,TGCGCCAGCAGCCAGTACACTACAGGGGCAGACTATGGCTACACCTTC
16,TRBV7-9,TRBJ1-4,-,CASSPRYLATNEKLFF,TGTGCCAGCAGCCCACGGTACTTGGCAACTAATGAAAAACTGTTTTTT
14,TRBV7-7,TRBJ2-5,-,CASSLGHRVETQYF,TGTGCTAGCAGCTTAGGGCACAGGGTGGAGACCCAGTACTTC
16,TRBV29-1,TRBJ2-5,TRBD2,CSVGGGRLIRSETQYF,TGCAGCGTGGGGGGAGGGAGGTTAATTAGGTCCGAGACCCAGTACTTC
17,TRBV5-1,TRBJ2-2,TRBD2,CASSLPSGGANTGELFF,TGCGCCAGCAGCTTGCCTAGCGGGGGGGCAAACACCGGGGAGCTGTTTTTT